This T cell receptor (beta chain) was sequenced during a study of response to subunit inactivated influenza vaccine. General study results and limits: Authors proposed each seasonal influenza vaccination draws in few new T cells.

The CDR3 is made up of 15 amino acids. The germline V gene has CDR1 SGHRS and CDR2 YFSETQ. V was clipped by 1 base and J by 3 bases; unmatched bases: 0. MiXCR, run by TCRdb on the RT-PCR reads, gives a single entry per CDR3 protein. The sample has under 800,000 distinct CDR3 sequences, 11% to 15% seen once. Regarding this clonotype: Antigen: not known.

The TCR sequence derives from a man aged 45-65 years who received an inactivated influenza vaccine. The specimen was PBMCs from blood, collected around 14 days before vaccination. This rearrangement joins TRBV5-1 to TRBJ2-5, with 13 bases matching TRBD2. CDR3 in DNA: TGCGCCAGCAGCTTGACTAGCGGGGGGGAAGAGACCCAGTACTTC. It translates to CASSLTSGGEETQYF. Variable domain in full (rest from reference TRBV5-1 and TRBJ2-5): KAGVTQTPRYLIKTRGQQVTLSCSPISGHRSVSWYQQTPGQGLQFLFEYFSETQRNKGNFPGRFSGRQFSNSRSEMNVSTLELGDSALYLCASSLTSGGEETQYFGPGTRLLVL.